Listed here are 30 T cell receptor beta chains from one sample, sequenced in a study of cytomegalovirus exposure and HLA in healthy donors. With 60 Vbeta and 13 Jbeta primers, the PCR was carried out. Some clones are missing from TCRdb's copy, which holds only in-frame ones; the method was immunoSEQ multiplex PCR. The sample lists 100,000 to 150,000 clones; more than 75% were seen once. Sequenced material: PBMCs. The source of these receptors is a man younger than 40 in good health and CMV-seropositive.

This chain links TRBV6-5 with TRBJ2-5; TRBD2 matches at 12 bases. Germline trimming cut 7 bases from V and 1 base from J; bases unmatched to any gene: 4. CDR3 length: 15 residues. Germline CDR1 MNHEY, CDR2 SVGAGI. CDR3 protein: CASTTSGGLQETQYF. CDR3 DNA sequence: TGTGCCAGCACGACTAGCGGGGGCCTCCAAGAGACCCAGTACTTC.

The V call is TRBV30, the J call TRBJ1-3; 8 bases fit TRBD1. CDR3 length: 18 amino acids. The V gene end was trimmed by 0 bases and the J gene end by 4 bases; junction bases not matched to a gene: 14. Germline lookup yields CDR1 GTSNPN and CDR2 SVGIG (reference sequence). The CDR3 is CAWSVTGARSFFGNTIYF. For the CDR3, the DNA is TGTGCCTGGAGTGTGACAGGGGCCCGGAGTTTTTTCGGAAACACCATATATTTT.

The chain links TRBV25-1 to TRBJ2-5, with no clear D. CDR1 and CDR2 (germline): MGHDK, SYGVNS. The germline V and J ends were trimmed by 3 bases and 0 bases, with 2 bases remaining between them. The CDR3 loop spans 12 amino acids. CDR3 in amino acids: CASSDYQETQYF. In DNA, the CDR3 is TGTGCCAGCAGTGACTACCAAGAGACCCAGTACTTC.

This clone was picked up one time. The chain combines TRBV5-1 with TRBJ2-5; 14 bases are a match to TRBD2. Germline CDR1 reads SGHRS; CDR2 reads YFSETQ. The CDR3 is 19 residues long. V shed 0 bases and J 1 base; nucleotides not matched to a gene: 8. In DNA form, the CDR3 reads TGCGCCAGCAGCTTGGGCGGGACTAGCGGGAGATGGGGCCAAGAGACCCAGTACTTC. Translated, it gives CASSLGGTSGRWGQETQYF.

The chain couples TRBV30 to TRBJ2-1, with 7 bases identical to TRBD2. V shed 4 bases, J shed 7 bases, and the junction held 7 bases outside the gene matches. CDR1 and CDR2 from the germline V gene are GTSNPN and SVGIG (reference sequence). The CDR3 has 13 residues. Here the CDR3 reads CAWTSGTINEQFF. CDR3 in DNA: TGTGCCTGGACCTCCGGGACTATTAATGAGCAGTTCTTC.

The V call is TRBV10-3, the J call TRBJ2-2; maybe TRBD1 (6 bases). The length of the CDR3 is 15 residues. The germline V gene encodes CDR1 ENHRY and CDR2 SYGVKD. Between the trimmed V and J ends, which lost 3 bases and 3 bases, there was a span of 11 bases. This CDR3 reads CAISDRGSDTGELFF. The CDR3 region has the DNA TGTGCCATCAGTGACAGGGGTTCGGACACCGGGGAGCTGTTTTTT.

This clone came up a few times. J is TRBJ2-1 and V is TRBV27, with TRBD2 matching over 11 bases. CDR1 MNHEY and CDR2 SMNVEV come from the germline V gene (reference sequence). The length of the CDR3 is 16 residues. The junction had 5 bases not matched to a gene; V was cut back by 3 bases and J by 4 bases. CDR3 nucleotide sequence: TGTGCCAGCAGTTTTTCCGGGACTAGCGGATACAATGAGCAGTTCTTC. This sequence encodes CASSFSGTSGYNEQFF.

This clone showed up just a few times. CDR3 protein: CASSYSGARGYEQYF. CDR3 nucleotide sequence: TGTGCCAGCAGTTACTCTGGGGCGCGCGGCTACGAGCAGTACTTC. The chain uses TRBV6-5 and TRBJ2-7; possibly TRBD1 for D (5 bases). The length of the CDR3 is 15 residues. V lost 0 bases, J lost 3 bases, and 12 bases lay in between. The germline V gene has CDR1 MNHEY and CDR2 SVGAGI.

The chain links TRBV7-6 to TRBJ2-7, with a weak D call TRBD1 (6 bases). The CDR3 spans 16 residues. The germline gives CDR1 SGHVS, CDR2 FNYEAQ. The V end was cut by 5 bases, the J end by 7 bases, with 24 bases between. In nucleotides, the CDR3 is TGTGCCAGCAGCCCAGTGGCGGGCCAGGGGATTGGGGAGCAGTACTTC. Translation: CASSPVAGQGIGEQYF.

V gene TRBV5-1 combines with J gene TRBJ2-7; 10 bases are a match to TRBD1. The V segment lost 4 bases and the J segment 3 bases; nucleotides outside the gene matches: 10. This CDR3 has 16 amino acids. Germline CDR1 SGHRS, CDR2 YFSETQ. Here the CDR3 reads CASSPRQGAISYEQYF. The CDR3 DNA reads as TGCGCCAGCAGCCCTCGACAGGGGGCGATTAGCTACGAGCAGTACTTC.

The chain recombines TRBV6-1 with TRBJ2-7; TRBD2 might be the D (6 bases). CDR1 is MNHNS, CDR2 SASEGT, per germline. The CDR3 totals 15 residues. The ends were cut back, 4 bases at V and 0 bases at J, with 13 bases in the middle. The CDR3 protein is CASSVEADYSYEQYF. The CDR3 nucleotides are TGTGCCAGCAGTGTTGAAGCGGACTACTCCTACGAGCAGTACTTC.

This rearrangement joins TRBV5-1 to TRBJ2-5, with D perhaps TRBD1 (6 bases). V was trimmed by 4 bases and J by 5 bases, leaving 15 bases between them. This CDR3 comprises 14 residues. The germline V gene encodes CDR1 SGHRS and CDR2 YFSETQ. CDR3 amino acids: CASSPDSLGETQYF. The CDR3 DNA follows: TGCGCCAGCAGCCCGGACAGCTTAGGGGAGACCCAGTACTTC. The entire variable domain, with the rest obtained from reference TRBV5-1 and TRBJ2-5, is as follows: KAGVTQTPRYLIKTRGQQVTLSCSPISGHRSVSWYQQTPGQGLQFLFEYFSETQRNKGNFPGRFSGRQFSNSRSEMNVSTLELGDSALYLCASSPDSLGETQYFGPGTRLLVL.

This clone appeared once. V gene TRBV15 combines with J gene TRBJ2-5, with TRBD2 identical over 14 bases. Per germline, CDR1 LNHNV and CDR2 YYDKDF (reference sequence). The CDR3 has 15 amino acids. After removal of 4 bases from V and 10 bases from J, the junction contained 8 bases not matched to a gene. The CDR3 spells CATSTGLAGVEDQYF. The CDR3 DNA sequence: TGTGCCACCAGCACGGGACTAGCGGGAGTGGAGGACCAGTACTTC.

This rearrangement joins TRBV6-1 to TRBJ1-5; 8 bases match TRBD1. The CDR3 has 14 amino acids. Germline V gene lookup returns CDR1 MNHNS and CDR2 SASEGT. The J segment lost 2 bases and the V segment lost 6 bases, leaving 3 bases of the junction unmatched. CDR3 protein: CASSRTGRNQPQHF. CDR3 bases: TGTGCCAGCAGCCGGACAGGGCGCAATCAGCCCCAGCATTTT.

The genes are TRBV4-3 and TRBJ1-3; D is ambiguous. Trimming took off 0 bases at V and 0 bases at J, with 12 bases between the two ends. The length of the CDR3 is 17 residues. Germline CDR1 reads LGHNA; CDR2 reads YSLEER. This CDR3 is CASSQDMGTRSGNTIYF. The DNA of the CDR3 is TGCGCCAGCAGCCAAGATATGGGCACCCGCTCTGGAAACACCATATATTTT.

This chain joins TRBV27 and TRBJ2-2; D may be TRBD1 (6 bases). Per germline, CDR1 MNHEY and CDR2 SMNVEV (reference sequence). Trimming removed 5 bases from V and 9 bases from J, with 19 bases in between. The CDR3 has 15 residues. CDR3 sequence reads: CASSTRDTGTWELFF. Written as DNA, the CDR3 is TGTGCCAGCAGTACTCGGGACACCGGAACCTGGGAGCTGTTTTTT.

V usage is TRBV6-1 and J usage is TRBJ1-5; no firm D call. The CDR3 is 15 residues long. Trimming pared 3 bases from V and 2 bases from J, leaving 11 bases between. CDR1 MNHNS and CDR2 SASEGT come from the germline V gene. CDR3 nucleotides: TGTGCCAGCAGTGATCCCCCTCGAGGCAATCAGCCCCAGCATTTT. Its protein is CASSDPPRGNQPQHF.

The chain joins TRBV5-8 to TRBJ2-7; tentative D call: TRBD2 (5 bases). CDR1 is SGHTS, CDR2 YDEGEE, per germline. The CDR3 contains 16 residues. The V and J ends lost 4 bases and 0 bases respectively, with 17 bases between them. The chain's CDR3 is CASSPLGQGSSYEQYF. CDR3 nucleotides: TGTGCCAGCAGCCCCCTCGGGCAAGGGAGCTCCTACGAGCAGTACTTC.

The chain has TRBV11-1 and TRBJ2-7; D remains ambiguous. The V gene lost 5 bases and the J gene lost 6 bases, with 11 bases spanning the gap. The CDR3 loop spans 12 amino acids. Germline CDR1 SGHAT, CDR2 FQDESV (reference sequence). CDR3: CASSPTSSEQYF. CDR3 in DNA: TGTGCCAGCAGCCCCACGAGTTCCGAGCAGTACTTC.

The chain links TRBV11-1 to TRBJ2-1, with 15 bases aligning to TRBD2. Germline-derived CDR1 and CDR2 are SGHAT and FQDESV (reference sequence). This CDR3 has 15 amino acids. Trimming cost V 5 bases and J 9 bases; bases outside gene matches: 5. The CDR3 reads CASSLRTSGRGEQFF. As DNA, the CDR3 is TGTGCCAGCAGCCTCCGGACTAGCGGGAGGGGTGAGCAGTTCTTC.

DNA of the CDR3: TGTGCCAGCAGCGCGAGGACAGGGGTTAGCAATCAGCCCCAGCATTTT. Translating it yields CASSARTGVSNQPQHF. The genes are TRBV7-2 and TRBJ1-5, with 9 bases fitting TRBD1. The germline V gene encodes CDR1 SGHTA and CDR2 FQGNSA. V dropped 5 bases and J dropped 0; count of bases not matched to a gene: 5. This CDR3 has 16 amino acids. The entire variable domain, with the rest obtained from reference TRBV7-2 and TRBJ1-5, is as follows: GAGVSQSPSNKVTEKGKDVELRCDPISGHTALYWYRQSLGQGLEFLIYFQGNSAPDKSGLPSDRFSAERTGGSVSTLTIQRTQQEDSAVYLCASSARTGVSNQPQHFGDGTRLSIL.

The chain uses TRBV5-4 and TRBJ2-5; a weak D match, TRBD1 (8 bases). This CDR3 spans 16 amino acids. Looked up from germline, CDR1 is SGHNT and CDR2 is YYREEE (reference sequence). Trimming cost V 0 bases and J 7 bases, with 19 bases left between them. The CDR3 DNA follows: TGTGCCAGCAGCTTGGGCAGGGGGCGGGGGATCGGGACCCAGTACTTC. Translating it yields CASSLGRGRGIGTQYF.

The rearrangement uses TRBV11-2 and TRBJ2-5; 9 bases map to TRBD1. CDR1 and CDR2 from the germline V gene are SGHAT and FQNNGV. V lost 4 bases to trimming and J lost 6 bases; unmatched junction nucleotides: 9. The CDR3 extends over 15 amino acids. The CDR3 DNA follows: TGTGCCAGCAGCTCAGGGACAGGGTTCGGGAAGACCCAGTACTTC. Its protein product is CASSSGTGFGKTQYF.

The rearrangement links TRBV5-5 to TRBJ2-7; D may be TRBD2 (5 bases). The V end was cut by 4 bases, the J end by 2 bases, with 13 bases between. There are 14 residues in the CDR3. Germline V lookup: CDR1 SGHKS, CDR2 YYEKEE (reference sequence). The CDR3 nucleotides are TGTGCCAGCAGCCCCCCGGACTCTCCCTACGAGCAGTACTTC. Translating gives CASSPPDSPYEQYF.

The CDR3: CASSAAGTGAYEQYF. CDR3 DNA: TGTGCCAGCAGCGCCGCCGGGACAGGGGCCTACGAGCAGTACTTC. The chain couples TRBV7-2 to TRBJ2-7, with TRBD1 matching over 10 bases. After removal of 5 bases from V and 2 bases from J, the junction contained 6 bases not matched to a gene. The V gene's germline CDR1 is SGHTA and CDR2 FQGNSA. The CDR3 spans 15 residues.

The rearrangement joins TRBV15 to TRBJ1-2; D may be TRBD1 (6 bases). The CDR3 is made up of 13 amino acids. Germline loops: CDR1 LNHNV, CDR2 YYDKDF (reference sequence). V was shortened by 6 bases and J by 4 bases, with 12 bases between the two germline ends. CDR3 DNA: TGTGCCACCAGTACAGGGTTCGGCTATGGCTACACCTTC. Protein: CATSTGFGYGYTF. Full variable domain (missing parts from reference TRBV15 and TRBJ1-2): DAMVIQNPRYQVTQFGKPVTLSCSQTLNHNVMYWYQQKSSQAPKLLFHYYDKDFNNEADTPDNFQSRRPNTSFCFLDIRSPGLGDTAMYLCATSTGFGYGYTFGSGTRLTVV.

The V call is TRBV27, the J call TRBJ1-1; 7 bases agree with TRBD1. The CDR3 runs to 15 residues. Trimming took 8 bases from V and 1 from J; bases not matched to a gene: 10. The V gene's germline CDR1 is MNHEY and CDR2 SMNVEV (reference sequence). The CDR3 is CASRPPGQPNTEAFF. CDR3 nucleotides: TGTGCCAGCCGGCCGCCGGGACAGCCGAACACTGAAGCTTTCTTT.

The chain is built from TRBV10-3 and TRBJ2-3; 8 bases are a match to TRBD2. This CDR3 is 15 amino acids long. The V and J ends lost 0 bases and 6 bases, in that order; junction bases with no gene match: 5. Germline V gene sequence: CDR1 ENHRY, CDR2 SYGVKD. CDR3 nucleotide sequence: TGTGCCATCAGTGAGTCCCAACGGGGGGGGGATACGCAGTATTTT. Its translation: CAISESQRGGDTQYF.

The chain is built from TRBV28 and TRBJ1-2; D gene unclear. This CDR3 is built from 12 residues. Looked up from germline, CDR1 is MDHEN and CDR2 is SYDVKM. Deletions cut 3 bases from V and 3 bases from J, with 5 bases between. This CDR3 is CASSLRYYGYTF. DNA for the CDR3: TGTGCCAGCAGTTTGCGGTACTATGGCTACACCTTC.

Here the CDR3 reads CASSRTSGSGANVLTF. The CDR3 coding sequence is TGCGCCAGCAGCCGGACTAGCGGCTCTGGGGCCAACGTCCTGACTTTC. The chain uses TRBV5-1 and TRBJ2-6; 10 bases map to TRBD2. The CDR3 extends over 16 amino acids. V lost 4 bases and J lost 0; bases outside the gene matches: 1. CDR1 and CDR2 (germline): SGHRS, YFSETQ.